The 28 T cell receptor beta chains listed next were all sequenced from one sample in a study of control samples from healthy donors and cancer patients. The method was immunoSEQ multiplex PCR; TCRdb's version includes in-frame clones alone and lacks a portion of them. In the table there are about 150,000 clones, around 90% of which are singletons. Input material: blood. The receptors originated from a young man in good health.

This clone came up once. The genes are TRBV11-2 and TRBJ2-1; D perhaps matches TRBD1 (5 bases). Trimming stripped 1 base from V and 2 bases from J, with 12 bases between. The CDR3 is 16 amino acids. CDR1 and CDR2 (germline): SGHAT, FQNNGV. The CDR3 spells CASSLGRVRAYNEQFF. CDR3 in DNA: TGTGCCAGCAGCTTAGGCAGGGTAAGGGCCTACAATGAGCAGTTCTTC.

The rearrangement uses TRBV29-1 and TRBJ1-1; tentatively, D is TRBD1 (6 bases). Germline assignment: CDR1 SQVTM and CDR2 ANQGSEA. V lost 0 bases to trimming and J lost 8 bases, with 10 bases between them. The CDR3 runs 12 residues. CDR3 region: CSVEDRGVEAFF. CDR3 coding DNA: TGCAGCGTTGAAGACAGGGGAGTGGAAGCTTTCTTT.

The V call is TRBV9, the J call TRBJ2-7; tentatively, D is TRBD2 (5 bases). The CDR3 sequence is 14 residues long. Between the trimmed V and J ends, which lost 3 bases and 2 bases, there was a span of 12 bases. Germline V CDR1 and CDR2: SGDLS, YYNGEE. The CDR3 region is CASSATVGAYEQYF. CDR3 DNA sequence: TGTGCCAGCAGCGCAACGGTCGGGGCCTACGAGCAGTACTTC. Variable domain in full (rest from reference TRBV9 and TRBJ2-7): DSGVTQTPKHLITATGQRVTLRCSPRSGDLSVYWYQQSLDQGLQFLIQYYNGEERAKGNILERFSAQQFPDLHSELNLSSLELGDSALYFCASSATVGAYEQYFGPGTRLTVT.

The chain uses TRBV24-1 and TRBJ1-3; no firm D call. The CDR3 is 14 amino acids. Trimming shortened V by 7 bases and J by 0 bases, and 9 bases separated the two germline ends. CDR1 is KGHDR, CDR2 SFDVKD, per germline. DNA of the CDR3: TGTGCCACCAGCCCTGGGAGCTCTGGAAACACCATATATTTT. Its protein product is CATSPGSSGNTIYF.

This clone was recorded only once. The chain combines TRBV9 with TRBJ1-2, with 7 bases fitting TRBD1. Unmatched junction bases numbered 7, after V lost 6 bases and J lost 8 bases. This CDR3 region has 12 residues. The germline gives CDR1 SGDLS, CDR2 YYNGEE. The CDR3 DNA reads as TGTGCCAGCAACTCAGACAGGGACGGCTACACCTTC. Translation: CASNSDRDGYTF.

The CDR3 coding sequence is TGCGCCAGCAGCCAAGGGACAGGGGGAGGGAATGAGCAGTTCTTC. This sequence encodes CASSQGTGGGNEQFF. This chain joins TRBV4-3 and TRBJ2-1, with 10 nucleotides matching TRBD1. Germline CDR1 LGHNA, CDR2 YSLEER. J was trimmed by 7 bases and V by 1 base; bases with no gene match: 4. The CDR3 extends over 15 amino acids.

Concerning this clone itself: Other nucleotide sequences from this sample produce the same CDR3. The rearrangement links TRBV5-1 to TRBJ1-2; D call uncertain. CDR1 and CDR2 (germline): SGHRS, YFSETQ. This CDR3 comprises 14 residues. V lost 0 bases and J 0 bases, leaving 6 bases between the germline ends. The CDR3 DNA reads TGCGCCAGCAGCTTGGAACGGGCTAACTATGGCTACACCTTC. Translation gives CASSLERANYGYTF.

The genes are TRBV5-6 and TRBJ2-5, with TRBD2 matching 9 bases. V gave up 0 bases and J gave up 1 base; unmatched junction bases: 1. Germline lookup yields CDR1 SGHDT and CDR2 YYEEEE. The CDR3 contains 15 residues. CDR3 in DNA: TGTGCCAGCAGCTTGGCGCGGGGGGGCCAAGAGACCCAGTACTTC. Its protein product is CASSLARGGQETQYF.

The chain carries TRBV18 and TRBJ1-1; D perhaps matches TRBD1 (5 bases). V lost 5 bases and J 0 bases, leaving 7 bases between the germline ends. The CDR3 spans 13 residues. Germline V gene sequence: CDR1 KGHSH, CDR2 LQKENI. CDR3 protein: CASSRDLNTEAFF. CDR3 sequence (DNA): TGTGCCAGCTCAAGGGACTTGAACACTGAAGCTTTCTTT.

This chain uses TRBV5-4 with TRBJ2-3; 12 positions agree with TRBD2. Germline V gene lookup returns CDR1 SGHNT and CDR2 YYREEE (reference sequence). The CDR3 has 15 amino acids. CDR3: CAGTSGPHSTDTQYF. DNA for the CDR3: TGTGCTGGGACTAGCGGGCCTCATAGCACAGATACGCAGTATTTT.

In DNA form, the CDR3 reads TGTGCCAGCAGTGGACAGGGTCTACCCGGTAATTCACCCCTCCACTTT. Protein product: CASSGQGLPGNSPLHF. The J gene is TRBJ1-6, the V gene TRBV2, with 7 bases aligning to TRBD1. CDR1 and CDR2 (germline): SNHLY, FYNNEI. The CDR3 totals 16 residues. V lost 4 bases and J lost 6; bases outside the gene matches: 9.

Concerning this clone: Other DNA sequences in this sample translate to the same CDR3. In DNA form, the CDR3 reads TGTGCCAGCAGTCCGACGGGGAATGAGCAGTTCTTC. Its protein is CASSPTGNEQFF. The rearrangement uses TRBV12-3 or TRBV12-4 and TRBJ2-1; perhaps TRBD2 as D (5 bases). V lost 5 bases, J lost 7 bases, and 9 bases lay in between. The CDR3 spans 12 residues.

V is TRBV25-1 and J is TRBJ2-5; D may match TRBD1 or TRBD2 (5 bases each). This CDR3 is 15 amino acids long. Per germline, CDR1 MGHDK and CDR2 SYGVNS. Trimming pared 3 bases from V and 2 bases from J, leaving 13 bases between. Written as DNA, the CDR3 is TGTGCCAGCAGTGATGCGTCGAGGGGACAAGAGACCCAGTACTTC. Its translation is CASSDASRGQETQYF.

The count of this clone is one. The V call is TRBV29-1, the J call TRBJ1-1; possibly TRBD1 for D (5 bases). CDR3 size: 13 residues. The germline V and J ends were trimmed by 4 bases and 1 base, with 10 bases remaining between them. Germline V gene data show CDR1 as SQVTM and CDR2 as ANQGSEA. CDR3: CSVVGGKNTEAFF. The CDR3 DNA sequence: TGCAGCGTTGTTGGGGGGAAGAACACTGAAGCTTTCTTT.

The chain has TRBV6-6 and TRBJ1-2; no reliable D call. CDR1 MNHNY and CDR2 SVGAGI come from the germline V gene (reference sequence). The V end lost 7 bases, the J end lost 7 bases, and 16 bases lay between the germline ends. The CDR3 has 13 residues. As DNA, the CDR3 is TGTGCCAGCACCCCGGGTATGCAAGCTGGCTACACCTTC. Its translation: CASTPGMQAGYTF.

V gene TRBV6-2 or TRBV6-3 combines with J gene TRBJ2-7; 7 bases agree with TRBD1. The CDR3 runs to 14 residues. With 4 bases clipped from V and 3 bases from J, the junction kept 6 bases outside the gene matches. CDR1 is MNHEY, CDR2 SVGEGT, per germline. The CDR3 sequence is CASSSGTENYEQYF. The CDR3 nucleotides are TGTGCCAGCAGTTCTGGGACAGAAAACTACGAGCAGTACTTC.

The V and J genes are TRBV9 and TRBJ2-5, with D perhaps TRBD2 (6 bases). Per germline, CDR1 SGDLS and CDR2 YYNGEE. The V and J ends lost 7 bases and 5 bases respectively, with 9 bases between them. This CDR3 is built from 11 residues. The CDR3 region is CASGGLETQYF. Written as DNA, the CDR3 is TGTGCCAGCGGAGGGTTGGAGACCCAGTACTTC.

The J gene is TRBJ2-5, the V gene TRBV3-1 (or the pseudogene TRBV3-2), with TRBD1 matching 10 bases. The length of the CDR3 is 15 residues. Germline assignment: CDR1 LGHDT and CDR2 YNNKEL (reference sequence). Trimming took 4 bases from V and 5 from J; bases not matched to a gene: 7. The CDR3 DNA reads as TGTGCCAGCAGCCGGTTGGGACAGGGGATGGAGACCCAGTACTTC. Translating gives CASSRLGQGMETQYF.

The genes are TRBV27 and TRBJ2-6, with 11 positions matching TRBD1. V lost 8 bases, J lost 1 base, and 4 bases stayed unmatched. Germline V CDR1 and CDR2: MNHEY, SMNVEV (reference sequence). The CDR3 consists of 16 residues. The CDR3: CASGTGGYSGANVLTF. The CDR3 nucleotides read TGTGCCAGCGGGACAGGGGGATATTCTGGGGCCAACGTCCTGACTTTC.

The genes are TRBV7-3 and TRBJ2-1, with 8 positions matching TRBD1. The J segment lost 7 bases and the V segment lost 5 bases, leaving 10 bases of the junction unmatched. The CDR3 is made up of 15 amino acids. The germline V gene has CDR1 SGHTA and CDR2 FQGTGA. The CDR3 DNA is TGTGCCAGCAGCCCCTCGGGGCAGGGGGCTAATGAGCAGTTCTTC. Its translation is CASSPSGQGANEQFF.

This sequence joins TRBV30 and TRBJ2-7; 8 positions agree with TRBD1. Germline V gene lookup returns CDR1 GTSNPN and CDR2 SVGIG (reference sequence). The CDR3 consists of 13 residues. The V gene end was trimmed by 7 bases and the J gene end by 2 bases; junction bases not matched to a gene: 7. In nucleotides, the CDR3 is TGTGCCTTGACCAGGGGGCCCCCCTACGAGCAGTACTTC. Protein: CALTRGPPYEQYF. The complete variable domain, with remaining parts taken from reference TRBV30 and TRBJ2-7, reads SQTIHQWPATLVQPVGSPLSLECTVEGTSNPNLYWYRQAAGRGLQLLFYSVGIGQISSEVPQNLSASRPQDRQFILSSKKLLLSDSGFYLCALTRGPPYEQYFGPGTRLTVT.

V gene TRBV27 combines with J gene TRBJ1-6; no clear D. From germline, CDR1 is MNHEY and CDR2 SMNVEV (reference sequence). The CDR3 has 13 amino acids. The V end was cut by 3 bases, the J end by 4 bases, with 4 bases between. The CDR3 region is CASSFRYNSPLHF. In DNA form, the CDR3 reads TGTGCCAGCAGTTTCAGATATAATTCACCCCTCCACTTT.

The V and J genes are TRBV20-1 and TRBJ1-1, with D unclear. The V end was cut by 0 bases, the J end by 11 bases, with 10 bases between. This CDR3 has 11 amino acids. Germline V gene lookup returns CDR1 DFQATT and CDR2 SNEGSKA (reference sequence). CDR3 amino acids: CSARDAYLAFF. The CDR3 DNA follows: TGCAGTGCTAGAGATGCTTATTTGGCTTTCTTT.

The chain combines TRBV7-2 with TRBJ2-7; D unresolved. The CDR3 is 12 residues long. With 5 bases removed from V and 3 bases from J, the gap between germline ends came to 8 bases. CDR1 SGHTA and CDR2 FQGNSA come from the germline V gene. CDR3 bases: TGTGCCAGCAGCCCTAGGGACTACGAGCAGTACTTC. Translation: CASSPRDYEQYF.

This clone was observed once. The chain is built from TRBV24-1 and TRBJ2-7; 10 nucleotides agree with TRBD1. The CDR3 consists of 15 residues. The ends lost 2 bases at V and 6 bases at J; junction bases unmatched: 6. CDR1 and CDR2 from the germline V gene are KGHDR and SFDVKD. The CDR3 sequence: CATSDSRTGGPEQYF. The CDR3 coding sequence is TGTGCCACCAGTGATTCAAGGACAGGGGGGCCCGAGCAGTACTTC.

The chain joins TRBV7-8 to TRBJ2-1, with D maybe TRBD2 (5 bases). CDR1 and CDR2 (germline): SGHVS, FQNEAQ. V was pared by 5 bases and J by 6 bases, with 11 bases between. The CDR3 is 13 amino acids. CDR3 coding DNA: TGTGCCAGCAGCCCCCCTCGGGGCAATGAGCAGTTCTTC. This encodes CASSPPRGNEQFF.

The chain recombines TRBV7-9 with TRBJ1-3, with a possible D match to TRBD1 (5 bases). The CDR3 covers 15 residues. From germline, CDR1 is SEHNR and CDR2 FQNEAQ (reference sequence). V was clipped by 4 bases and J by 4 bases, with 14 bases between them. For the CDR3, the DNA is TGTGCCAGCAGCTCCCTGGGGGGAGGAGGAAACACCATATATTTT. It yields the protein CASSSLGGGGNTIYF.

The chain employs TRBV4-1 and TRBJ1-5; D gene unclear. The CDR3 covers 17 residues. Germline CDR1 is MGHRA and CDR2 is YSYEKL. With 1 base removed from V and 0 bases from J, the gap between germline ends came to 13 bases. The CDR3 DNA reads as TGCGCCAGCAGCCAAGGGCTGAATTCCTATAGCAATCAGCCCCAGCATTTT. This translates into CASSQGLNSYSNQPQHF.